This T cell receptor (beta chain) was found in a study of control samples from healthy donors and cancer patients (dated by TCRdb to 2018 to 2020). Including cysteine and phenylalanine, the CDR3 has 15 amino acids. Only the CDR3 portion is preserved as DNA: 45 bases, with reading frame beginning at the first base. The junction shows trimming of 6 bases on V and 4 bases on J, plus 15 bases between the germline ends. CDR1 ENHRY and CDR2 SYGVKD are derived from the germline V gene. Library method: the immunoSEQ multiplex PCR assay. Not all clones reach the TCRdb copy of this immuneACCESS table, which keeps in-frame sequences only. Checked studies attribute under half of the gap to unresolved V genes and leave the rest unexplained. The sample table shows 130,000 or so clones, and about 90% are seen once. The ten largest clones represent approximately 6.8% of the sample. On this clone itself: What antigen it recognizes has not been identified. Base qualities are not provided; no much larger clone lies one nucleotide away.

This clonotype originated in a man aged 18 to 35 in good health. Here the chain combines TRBV10-3 and TRBJ1-4; no D gene is confidently identified. The sample taken for sequencing was blood. The DNA reads TGTGCCATCAGGGGCGGGGAGGATAATAATGAAAAACTGTTTTTT. This sequence encodes CAIRGGEDNNEKLFF.